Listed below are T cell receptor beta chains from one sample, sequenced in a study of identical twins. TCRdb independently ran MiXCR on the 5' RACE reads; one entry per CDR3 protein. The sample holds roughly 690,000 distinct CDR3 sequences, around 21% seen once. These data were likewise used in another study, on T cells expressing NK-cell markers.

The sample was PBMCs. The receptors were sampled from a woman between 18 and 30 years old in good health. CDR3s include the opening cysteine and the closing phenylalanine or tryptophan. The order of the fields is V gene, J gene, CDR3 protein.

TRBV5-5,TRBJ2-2,CASSFAQGNTGELFF
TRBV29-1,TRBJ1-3,CSVTDRTGNTIYF
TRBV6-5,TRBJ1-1,CASSYMLEAFF
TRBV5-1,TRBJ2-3,CASSSISGTTDTQYF
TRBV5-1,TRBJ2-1,CASSSWASEGNEQFF
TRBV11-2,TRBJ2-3,CASSLYMARLAGATFYTDTQYF
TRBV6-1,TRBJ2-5,CASREGGRETQYF
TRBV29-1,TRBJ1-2,CSVVTGANYGYTF
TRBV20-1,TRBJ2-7,CSARISGPYEQYF
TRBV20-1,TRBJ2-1,CSANEDRAGNGSYNEQFF
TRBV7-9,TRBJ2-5,CASAMQFPETQYF
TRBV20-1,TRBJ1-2,CSASRQGAHGYTF
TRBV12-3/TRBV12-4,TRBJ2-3,CASSAGDRPSTDTQYF
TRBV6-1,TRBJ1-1,CASTNRGRGTEAFF
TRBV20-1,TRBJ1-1,CSARENTEAFF
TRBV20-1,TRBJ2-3,CSAPLDRGTDTQYF
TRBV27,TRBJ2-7,CASSTTWVVSYEQYF
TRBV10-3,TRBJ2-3,CAIRTGGGTDTQYF
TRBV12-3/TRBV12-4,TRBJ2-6,CASINRGASGANVLTF
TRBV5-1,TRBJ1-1,CASSLGDRTLGTEAFF
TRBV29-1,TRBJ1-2,CSVTPRAGGYGYTF
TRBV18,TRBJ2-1,CASEQRGGGLDEQFF
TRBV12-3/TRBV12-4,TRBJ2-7,CASSPGNWTHWDEQYF
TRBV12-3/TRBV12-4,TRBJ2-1,CATFFSGADNEQFF
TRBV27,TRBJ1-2,CASSTGTGPIEGYTF
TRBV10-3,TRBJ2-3,CATGKDRGQGDTQYF
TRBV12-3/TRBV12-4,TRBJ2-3,CASSLGGGLSTDTQYF
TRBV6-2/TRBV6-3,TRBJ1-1,CASSPYFNSGDGIEAFF